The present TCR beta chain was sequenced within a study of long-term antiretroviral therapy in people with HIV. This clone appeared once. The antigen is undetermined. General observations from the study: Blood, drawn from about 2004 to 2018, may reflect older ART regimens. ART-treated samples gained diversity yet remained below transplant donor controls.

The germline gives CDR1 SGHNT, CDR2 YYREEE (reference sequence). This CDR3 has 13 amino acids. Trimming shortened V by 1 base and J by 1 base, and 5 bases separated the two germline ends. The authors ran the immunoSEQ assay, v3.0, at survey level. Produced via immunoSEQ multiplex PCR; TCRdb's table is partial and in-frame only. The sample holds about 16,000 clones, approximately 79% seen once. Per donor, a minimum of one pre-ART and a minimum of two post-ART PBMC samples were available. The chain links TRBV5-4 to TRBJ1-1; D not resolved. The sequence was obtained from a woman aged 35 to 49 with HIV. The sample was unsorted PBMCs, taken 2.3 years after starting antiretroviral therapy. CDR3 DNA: TGTGCCAGCAGCTTGCCTCGGAACACTGAAGCTTTCTTT. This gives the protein CASSLPRNTEAFF.